This T cell receptor (beta chain) was retrieved from a study of beta chain features in type 1 diabetes. Overall study: The study examined 107,917,701 sorted cells across all samples.

Study results and limitations: Compared with healthy donors, patients appeared to share more similar naive, central memory and regulatory TCRB repertoires. Moderate yet significant TCRB CDR3 shortening was seen in Type 1 diabetes patients in all four CD4+ subsets.

cDNA synthesis used the whole RNA isolate, giving expressed TCRB sequences. Using immunoSEQ multiplex PCR, the repertoire was profiled, and TCRdb retains in-frame clones only, with some absent. The table shows hundreds of thousands of clones, with roughly 13% occurring only once. Cells sorted by CD45RO/CCR7/CD25/CD127/CD95/CD27 comprised CD4+ naive, central memory, regulatory and stem cell-like memory cells. Concerning this clone: Its specificity is not known.

Germline V gene sequence: CDR1 GTSNPN, CDR2 SVGIG (reference sequence). V was pared by 2 bases and J by 9 bases, with 14 bases between. This CDR3 region has 13 residues. The sequenced sample consisted of naive CD4+ T cells from blood. The clonotype was recovered from a man aged 18 to 30 with type 1 diabetes. The J gene is TRBJ1-5, the V gene TRBV30; no clear D gene. The CDR3 bases are TGTGCCTGGAGTCCTGGACCGAATTGGCCCCAGCATTTT. It translates to CAWSPGPNWPQHF.